This T cell receptor (beta chain) stems from a study of OX40 agonist ivuxolimab in advanced cancers. Study-level background: Ivuxolimab, which targeted the costimulatory receptor OX40 (CD134), was an agonistic, fully human IgG2 monoclonal antibody. Intravenous ivuxolimab was administered to patients every 2 weeks at six dose levels: 0.01, 0.1, 0.3, 1.5, 3 and 10 mg/kg. Of the approximately 53 patients in dose escalation, some 19 had hepatocellular carcinoma, about 15 had melanoma, 9 had renal cell carcinoma and 9 had head and neck cancer. In the dose-escalation cohort, 75% to 85% of patients were male, and the mean age was around 65 years with a range of about 23 to 79. Patients were allowed to have had prior anti-PD-1, anti-PD-L1 or anti-CTLA-4 therapy, and 40% of the dose-escalation patients had previously received checkpoint inhibitors. Partial responses occurred in three dose-escalation patients: two with cutaneous melanoma and one with hepatocellular carcinoma. The point of sequencing TCRbeta in the periphery was to test whether ivuxolimab changed TCR sequence diversity and drove clonal T-cell expansion. The monotherapy dose-escalation portion (N ≈ 50 patients) of the phase I ivuxolimab trial is reported in the paper. Points the paper makes about the study in general: After ivuxolimab, more expanded clones were found on average in CD8+ T cells than in CD4+ T cells. In partial responders in the 0.1-3.0 mg/kg groups, normalized peripheral clonal expansion was found to be among the lowest, especially among CD8+ T cells. At doses of 0.1 to 3.0 mg/kg, clonal expansion of both CD4+ and CD8+ blood T cells was observed from baseline to week 6. Low levels of normalized T-cell clonal expansion were also shown by some nonresponding patients. Which antigens the clonally expanded peripheral T cells were specific for was not determined.

Turning to this clone: The antigen it recognizes is unknown. Base qualities were left out, and no much larger clone turns up one base away.

To sequence the TCRbeta CDR3 region, genomic DNA was isolated from the sorted cells. The immunoSEQ Assay was used for sequencing of TCRbeta CDR3 regions. TCRdb stores this immuneACCESS table with in-frame sequences only. Part of the clones is absent; in the studies checked, under half of the shortfall reflects unresolved V genes, and no reason is known for the rest. The sample profile shows approximately 66,000 clones; 65% to 90% of them were found once. The ten largest clones take up approximately 0.75% of the sample. The trial excluded patients who had a history of autoimmune disease or were on systemic immunosuppression. Peripheral blood for TCR sequencing was collected from all dose cohorts at baseline, on cycle 4 day 1, and on cycle 7 day 1. The samples were taken from a phase I, first-in-human, multicenter, open-label dose-escalation trial of ivuxolimab. Adults with locally advanced or metastatic head and neck squamous cell, hepatocellular, melanoma or renal cell carcinoma were enrolled in the trial. Before TCR sequencing, CD4+ and CD8+ T cells were separately sorted from peripheral blood.

As encoded in the germline V gene, CDR1 is SGHRS while CDR2 is YFSETQ. Its CDR3 holds 16 amino acids, cysteine through phenylalanine. The kept DNA is CDR3 alone, 48 bases in frame from the first base. V trim: 2 bases; J trim: 1 base; unmatched bases: 4. The sequence derives from an adult with an advanced solid tumor such as melanoma, head and neck, liver or kidney cancer. The sequences come from CD4+ or CD8+ T cells sorted from blood, collected in a trial of the OX40 agonist ivuxolimab. The chain employs TRBV5-1 and TRBJ2-2; 8 nucleotides in the junction match TRBD2. The sequenced DNA: TGCGCCAGCAGCTTCCAGCGGGGGAGGAACACCGGGGAGCTGTTTTTT. This encodes CASSFQRGRNTGELFF. Supplemented by the reference TRBV5-1 and TRBJ2-2 proteins around the CDR3, the complete variable domain is KAGVTQTPRYLIKTRGQQVTLSCSPISGHRSVSWYQQTPGQGLQFLFEYFSETQRNKGNFPGRFSGRQFSNSRSEMNVSTLELGDSALYLCASSFQRGRNTGELFFGEGSRLTVL.